Detailed here is one T cell receptor beta chain. What it binds is not known. This sample is drawn from a study of shared clonotypes between healthy human individuals. About the study: Each donor contributed plates that comprised three CD4 naive, three CD4 memory, two CD8 naive and one CD8 memory. Overall study results and limits: Non-shared clonotypes showed lower generation probabilities than clonotypes common to all four donors. The sole specimen, blood, was sampled, and tissue repertoires likely differ.

Positively selected for CCR7, the CD45RO-negative cells used as naive CD8 cells excluded terminally differentiated effector memory CD45RA+ cells. None of the donors, who were healthy HIV-negative adults, had recently had acute infections or vaccinations. Trimming stripped 1 base from V and 5 bases from J, with 11 bases between. CDR3 length equals 14 residues. Germline V gene data show CDR1 as LGHNA and CDR2 as YSLEER. This table comes from immunoSEQ multiplex PCR, and its TCRdb copy is limited to in-frame clones, with some not included. The sample lists some 2.1 million clones; roughly 95% were seen once.

The chain joins TRBV4-3 to TRBJ1-2; D gene ambiguous. The sequenced material came from naive CD8+ T cells sorted from blood. The receptor comes from a man between 18 and 35 years old in good health. CDR3 coding DNA: TGCGCCAGCAGCCAAGCCGAGGGAGGGTATGGCTACACCTTC. It encodes CASSQAEGGYGYTF.